This T cell receptor (beta chain) was sequenced in a study of blood T cell repertoires in COVID-19. Whole-study context: The study drew acute and convalescent COVID-19 samples from the United States, Italy and Spain. From T cells, B-cell-depleted T cells, or PBMCs came the material, which was cDNA or gDNA.

In germline, CDR1 is SGHKS, CDR2 YYEKEE (reference sequence). The J segment lost 1 base and the V segment lost 0 bases, leaving 8 bases of the junction unmatched. This CDR3 spans 18 amino acids. TCRdb's copy holds only in-frame clones and misses some; the assay was immunoSEQ multiplex PCR. The table has around 160,000 clones, around four fifths seen once. The chain is built from TRBV5-5 and TRBJ1-1; 11 bases match TRBD1. Sample: peripheral blood. This clonotype was obtained from a woman aged 40 to 50 with active or convalescent COVID-19. The DNA of the CDR3 is TGTGCCAGCAGCTTGGTGGCGGACAGGGGGCTTTGGAACACTGAAGCTTTCTTT. Amino acids: CASSLVADRGLWNTEAFF. Supplemented by reference TRBV5-5 and TRBJ1-1, the full variable domain reads DAGVTQSPTHLIKTRGQQVTLRCSPISGHKSVSWYQQVLGQGPQFIFQYYEKEERGRGNFPDRFSARQFPNYSSELNVNALLLGDSALYLCASSLVADRGLWNTEAFFGQGTRLTVV.